The clone carrying this TCR beta chain turned up a few times. Its target is unknown. The data stem from a study of T cells in Graves' hyperthyroidism and ophthalmopathy. Study-wide findings and caveats: Stable hyperthyroidism was separated from ophthalmopathy by a model based on 13 V-J features.

The CDR3 contains 11 residues. Germline V CDR1 and CDR2: SGHNT, YENEEA. V lost 6 bases and J lost 7, with 10 bases in between. RNA transcripts were the template for amplifying TCR beta CDR3 regions. HTBI primers were used for first-round RT-PCR of the TCR CDR3. TCRdb reanalysed the multiplex PCR reads using MiXCR and keeps one entry per CDR3 protein. The data hold roughly 510,000 distinct CDR3 sequences, with around 21% observed a single time. The V and J genes are TRBV11-3 and TRBJ2-7; no clear D gene. The source is a man aged 18 to 35 with Graves' hyperthyroidism. The specimen sequenced was blood. CDR3 coding DNA: TGTGCCAGCAGTTCAATCGCTGAGCAGTACTTC. Amino acid sequence: CASSSIAEQYF.